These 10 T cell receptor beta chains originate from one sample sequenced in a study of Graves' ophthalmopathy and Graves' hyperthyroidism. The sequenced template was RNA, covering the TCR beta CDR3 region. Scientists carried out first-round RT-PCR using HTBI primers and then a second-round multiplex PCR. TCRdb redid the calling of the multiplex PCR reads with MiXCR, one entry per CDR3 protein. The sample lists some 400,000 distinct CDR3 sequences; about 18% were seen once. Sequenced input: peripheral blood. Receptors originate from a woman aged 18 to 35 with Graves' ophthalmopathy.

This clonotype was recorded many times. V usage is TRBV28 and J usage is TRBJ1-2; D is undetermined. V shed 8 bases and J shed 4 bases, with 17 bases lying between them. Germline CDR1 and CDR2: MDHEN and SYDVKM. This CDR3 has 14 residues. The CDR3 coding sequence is TGTGCCAGCTGTCCTACCGACGGAATCTATGGCTACACCTTC. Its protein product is CASCPTDGIYGYTF.

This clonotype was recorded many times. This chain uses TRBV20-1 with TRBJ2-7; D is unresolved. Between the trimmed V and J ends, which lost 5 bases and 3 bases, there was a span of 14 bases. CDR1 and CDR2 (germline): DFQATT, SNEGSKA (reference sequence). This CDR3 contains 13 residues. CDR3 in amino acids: CSADGGGNYEQYF. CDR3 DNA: TGCAGTGCTGACGGCGGTGGTAACTACGAGCAGTACTTC.

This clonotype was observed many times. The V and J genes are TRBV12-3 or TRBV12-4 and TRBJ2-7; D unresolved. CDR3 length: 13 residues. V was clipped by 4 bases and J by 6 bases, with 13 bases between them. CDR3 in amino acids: CASSSPGLPEQYF. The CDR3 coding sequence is TGTGCCAGCAGTTCCCCTGGTCTTCCCGAGCAGTACTTC.

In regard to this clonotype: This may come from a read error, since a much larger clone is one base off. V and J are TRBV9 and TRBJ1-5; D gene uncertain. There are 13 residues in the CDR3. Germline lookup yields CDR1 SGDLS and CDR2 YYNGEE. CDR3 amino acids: CTSSLRPDQPQHF. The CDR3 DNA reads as TGTACCAGCAGCTTACGGCCGGATCAGCCCCAGCATTTT. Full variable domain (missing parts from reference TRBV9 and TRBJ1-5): DSGVTQTPKHLITATGQRVTLRCSPRSGDLSVYWYQQSLDQGLQFLIQYYNGEERAKGNILERFSAQQFPDLHSELNLSSLELGDSALYFCTSSLRPDQPQHFGDGTRLSIL.

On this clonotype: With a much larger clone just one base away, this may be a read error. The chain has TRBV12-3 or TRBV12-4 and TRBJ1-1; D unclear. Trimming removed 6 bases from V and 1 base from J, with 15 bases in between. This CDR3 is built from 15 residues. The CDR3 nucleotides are TGTGCCAGCAGACCCTGTGGAAACCGGAACACTGAAGCTTTCTTT. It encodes CASRPCGNRNTEAFF.

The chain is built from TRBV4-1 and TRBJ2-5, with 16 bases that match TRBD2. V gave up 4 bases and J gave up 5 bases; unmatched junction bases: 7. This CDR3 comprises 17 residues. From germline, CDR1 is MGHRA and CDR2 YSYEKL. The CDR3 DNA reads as TGCGCCAGCAGCCGGGTGGGACTAGCGGGGGGGAGGGAGACCCAGTACTTC. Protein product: CASSRVGLAGGRETQYF.

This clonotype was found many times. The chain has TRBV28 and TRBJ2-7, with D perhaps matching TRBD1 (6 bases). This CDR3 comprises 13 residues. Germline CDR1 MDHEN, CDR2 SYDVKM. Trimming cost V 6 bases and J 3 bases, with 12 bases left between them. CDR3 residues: CASRPVDSYEQYF. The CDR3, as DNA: TGTGCCAGCAGACCCGTGGACAGCTACGAGCAGTACTTC. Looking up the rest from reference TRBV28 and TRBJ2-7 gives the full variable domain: DVKVTQSSRYLVKRTGEKVFLECVQDMDHENMFWYRQDPGLGLRLIYFSYDVKMKEKGDIPEGYSVSREKKERFSLILESASTNQTSMYLCASRPVDSYEQYFGPGTRLTVT.

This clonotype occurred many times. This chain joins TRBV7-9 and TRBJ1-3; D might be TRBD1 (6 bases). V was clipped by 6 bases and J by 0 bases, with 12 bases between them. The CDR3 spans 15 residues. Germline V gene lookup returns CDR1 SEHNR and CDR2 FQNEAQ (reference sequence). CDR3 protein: CASRANRVSGNTIYF. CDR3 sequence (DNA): TGTGCCAGCAGAGCGAACAGGGTCTCTGGAAACACCATATATTTT.

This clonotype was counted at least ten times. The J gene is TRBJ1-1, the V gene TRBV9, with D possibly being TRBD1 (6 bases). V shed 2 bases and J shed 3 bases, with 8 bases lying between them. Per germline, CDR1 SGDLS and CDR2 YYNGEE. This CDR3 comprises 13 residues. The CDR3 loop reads CASSVHRDTEAFF. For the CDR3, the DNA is TGTGCCAGCAGCGTGCACAGGGACACTGAAGCTTTCTTT. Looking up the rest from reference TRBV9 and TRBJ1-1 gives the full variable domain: DSGVTQTPKHLITATGQRVTLRCSPRSGDLSVYWYQQSLDQGLQFLIQYYNGEERAKGNILERFSAQQFPDLHSELNLSSLELGDSALYFCASSVHRDTEAFFGQGTRLTVV.

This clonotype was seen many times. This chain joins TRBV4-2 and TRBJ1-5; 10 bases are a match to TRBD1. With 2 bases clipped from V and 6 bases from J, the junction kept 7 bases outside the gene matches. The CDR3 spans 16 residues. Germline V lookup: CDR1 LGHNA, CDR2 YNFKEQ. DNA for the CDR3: TGTGCCAGCAGCCAACGACAGGGGGCGCCGGTTCAGCCCCAGCATTTT. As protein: CASSQRQGAPVQPQHF.